The rows below give T cell receptor beta chains drawn from one sample of a study of shared T cell receptors in the human thymus. TCRdb's copy holds only in-frame clones and misses some; the assay was immunoSEQ multiplex PCR. The sample holds 700,000 or so clones, roughly 88% seen once. This sample also belongs to another study, concerning human thymus T cells.

The specimen sequenced was thymocytes. The receptors derive from a girl under three years old with a congenital heart defect. Both conserved end residues are part of each CDR3. The D gene is left open where the match is weak.

J,D,V,length,CDR3,DNA
TRBJ2-1,-,TRBV27,16,CASSSADSPYYNEQFF,TGTGCCAGCAGTTCCGCCGACAGTCCATACTACAATGAGCAGTTCTTC
TRBJ2-2,TRBD2,TRBV5-4,15,CASSSGTSKPGELFF,TGTGCCAGCAGCTCGGGGACTAGTAAGCCCGGGGAGCTGTTTTTT
TRBJ2-3,-,TRBV4-1,17,CASSLGGLPTSTDTQYF,TGCGCCAGCAGCCTAGGTGGACTTCCCACTAGCACAGATACGCAGTATTTT
TRBJ2-7,-,TRBV7-9,14,CASSLRETTYEQYF,TGTGCCAGCAGCCTCCGGGAAACTACCTACGAGCAGTACTTC
TRBJ1-1,-,TRBV6-5,12,CASSHSYYEAFF,TGTGCCAGCAGCCACTCATACTATGAAGCTTTCTTT
TRBJ1-2,-,TRBV5-5,11,CASSPSGGYTF,TGTGCCAGCAGCCCCTCGGGGGGCTACACCTTC
TRBJ2-5,-,TRBV11-2,15,CASSLEIGQGETQYF,TGTGCCAGCAGCTTAGAGATAGGGCAGGGAGAGACCCAGTACTTC
TRBJ1-2,-,TRBV29-1,11,CSVGNRYGYTF,TGCAGCGTTGGAAACAGATATGGCTACACCTTC
TRBJ1-6,-,TRBV10-3,15,CAISEWVSRGRSLHF,TGTGCCATCAGTGAGTGGGTGTCCCGCGGGAGGTCCCTCCACTTT
TRBJ2-7,TRBD1,TRBV18,17,CASSPPLAGQGWVNQYF,TGTGCCAGCTCACCACCGCTGGCCGGACAGGGATGGGTCAACCAGTACTTC
TRBJ2-7,-,TRBV7-2,16,CASSWDTRTAPYEQYF,TGTGCCAGCAGCTGGGATACTAGGACAGCACCCTACGAGCAGTACTTC
TRBJ2-4,-,TRBV20-1,10,CSDSRVPQYF,TGCAGTGATTCCCGGGTCCCGCAGTACTTC
TRBJ2-1,-,TRBV13,14,CASSFSGGGNEQFF,TGTGCCAGCAGCTTTTCAGGGGGAGGCAATGAGCAGTTCTTC
TRBJ2-7,TRBD1,TRBV5-1,15,CASSLLGQGAKEQYF,TGCGCCAGCAGCTTGTTGGGACAGGGGGCGAAGGAGCAGTACTTC
TRBJ2-5,TRBD1,TRBV28,14,CASNRTGGSETQYF,TGTGCCAGCAACAGGACAGGGGGTTCGGAGACCCAGTACTTC
TRBJ1-2,TRBD1,TRBV5-1,15,CASRRESGTGYGYTF,TGCGCCAGCAGACGGGAGTCGGGGACAGGCTATGGCTACACCTTC
TRBJ1-5,-,TRBV9,17,CASSVGGEWGLNQPQHF,TGTGCCAGCAGCGTAGGTGGGGAATGGGGCCTCAATCAGCCCCAGCATTTT
TRBJ2-4,-,TRBV20-1,11,CSAPTKNIQYF,TGCAGTGCTCCGACTAAAAACATTCAGTACTTC
TRBJ1-6,TRBD1,TRBV7-2,19,CASSYHRDRGPNLNSPLHF,TGTGCCAGCAGCTATCACCGGGACAGGGGACCAAACCTTAATTCACCCCTCCACTTT
TRBJ2-2,TRBD2,TRBV4-3,13,CASSPAGVRELFF,TGCGCCAGCAGCCCGGCGGGGGTCCGGGAGCTGTTTTTT